One T cell receptor beta chain is described in this entry. Study processing details: Estimated nucleated cell counts came from reference gene primer amplification. Profiled with immunoSEQ multiplex PCR; TCRdb holds only in-frame clones, not every one. V and J calls and clone size are copied from that table; D and trimming were computed from the DNA. The table includes about 150,000 clones, roughly 84% detected once. The data were taken from a study of blood T cell repertoires in COVID-19. Study as a whole: Whether acute or convalescent, the COVID-19 samples came from the United States, Italy and Spain. Sample material is recorded as cDNA or gDNA derived from T cells, B-cell-depleted T cells, or PBMCs.

V was cut by 3 bases and J by 0 bases, with 14 bases left in between. Germline V gene sequence: CDR1 GTSNPN, CDR2 SVGIG (reference sequence). The CDR3 runs to 15 residues. This receptor was identified in an elderly woman with active or convalescent COVID-19. This sequence joins TRBV30 and TRBJ1-1; D remains ambiguous. Source material: peripheral blood. The CDR3 here is CAWSPPGGLNTEAFF. CDR3 DNA: TGTGCCTGGAGCCCCCCCGGCGGCTTGAACACTGAAGCTTTCTTT.